Listed here are 13 T cell receptor beta chains from one sample, sequenced in a study of cytomegalovirus exposure and HLA in healthy donors. The PCR contained 60 Vbeta and 13 Jbeta primers. Measured with immunoSEQ multiplex PCR; TCRdb has only the in-frame clones, and not every one. Found here are 90,000 to 150,000 clones, 81% of them singletons; the top ten hold 2% to 2.5%. Sequenced input: PBMCs. These receptors all come from a woman aged 40 to 49 in good health and CMV-seronegative.

The J gene is TRBJ1-1, the V gene TRBV7-8; 8 bases are a match to TRBD1. CDR1 and CDR2 (germline): SGHVS, FQNEAQ. The J segment lost 4 bases and the V segment lost 3 bases, leaving 22 bases of the junction unmatched. The CDR3 extends over 20 amino acids. CDR3 in DNA: TGTGCCAGCAGCTTGTCTTGGAGTTCGGAGGAGGACAGGGTTTCCACTGAAGCTTTCTTT. Its protein is CASSLSWSSEEDRVSTEAFF.

The rearrangement joins TRBV28 to TRBJ2-3; a weak D match, TRBD2 (6 bases). CDR3 length: 16 residues. The ends were cut back, 6 bases at V and 3 bases at J, with 19 bases in the middle. CDR1 MDHEN and CDR2 SYDVKM come from the germline V gene. The CDR3 DNA reads TGTGCCAGCAGCCCTCGGGTTGAGGGAGGAACAGATACGCAGTATTTT. It encodes CASSPRVEGGTDTQYF.

The chain uses TRBV5-6 and TRBJ1-1; 9 nucleotides align to TRBD1. The CDR3 is 13 residues long. J lost 4 bases, V lost 4 bases, and 2 bases had no gene match. From germline, CDR1 is SGHDT and CDR2 YYEEEE. The CDR3 sequence is CASSAGQGTEAFF. The CDR3, as DNA: TGTGCCAGCAGCGCGGGACAGGGCACTGAAGCTTTCTTT.

The chain couples TRBV27 to TRBJ1-4, with TRBD1 identical over 7 bases. Per the germline V gene, CDR1 is MNHEY and CDR2 is SMNVEV (reference sequence). V shed 0 bases and J 7 bases; nucleotides not matched to a gene: 5. CDR3 length: 15 amino acids. This CDR3 reads CASSLSYRGLEKLFF. CDR3 bases: TGTGCCAGCAGTTTATCCTACAGGGGTCTTGAAAAACTGTTTTTT.

The chain carries TRBV7-9 and TRBJ1-1, with a possible D match to TRBD1 (5 bases). Between the trimmed V and J ends, which lost 5 bases and 0 bases, there was a span of 19 bases. The CDR3 contains 17 residues. Germline V gives CDR1 SEHNR, CDR2 FQNEAQ (reference sequence). CDR3 region: CASSVRGGLHVNTEAFF. The CDR3, as DNA: TGTGCCAGCAGCGTGCGGGGGGGGTTGCATGTGAACACTGAAGCTTTCTTT. The entire variable domain, with the rest obtained from reference TRBV7-9 and TRBJ1-1, is as follows: DTGVSQNPRHKITKRGQNVTFRCDPISEHNRLYWYRQTLGQGPEFLTYFQNEAQLEKSRLLSDRFSAERPKGSFSTLEIQRTEQGDSAMYLCASSVRGGLHVNTEAFFGQGTRLTVV.

In nucleotides, the CDR3 is TGTGCCAGCAGCAATAGCGGCTCCTACGAGCAGTACTTC. Translating it yields CASSNSGSYEQYF. The chain combines TRBV7-9 with TRBJ2-7; possible D gene TRBD2, 6 bases. This CDR3 is built from 13 residues. CDR1 SEHNR and CDR2 FQNEAQ come from the germline V gene (reference sequence). V dropped 5 bases and J dropped 0 bases, with 8 bases sitting between them. Complete variable domain (other parts from reference TRBV7-9 and TRBJ2-7): DTGVSQNPRHKITKRGQNVTFRCDPISEHNRLYWYRQTLGQGPEFLTYFQNEAQLEKSRLLSDRFSAERPKGSFSTLEIQRTEQGDSAMYLCASSNSGSYEQYFGPGTRLTVT.

The rearrangement uses TRBV18 and TRBJ2-1; maybe TRBD2 (6 bases). Germline V gene sequence: CDR1 KGHSH, CDR2 LQKENI. Trimming shortened V by 5 bases and J by 7 bases, and 21 bases separated the two germline ends. The CDR3 has 16 residues. CDR3 bases: TGTGCCAGCTCAAAAGAGGGTGGAGCCCGGGGGAATGAGCAGTTCTTC. Its translation is CASSKEGGARGNEQFF. Looking up the rest from reference TRBV18 and TRBJ2-1 gives the full variable domain: NAGVMQNPRHLVRRRGQEARLRCSPMKGHSHVYWYRQLPEEGLKFMVYLQKENIIDESGMPKERFSAEFPKEGPSILRIQQVVRGDSAAYFCASSKEGGARGNEQFFGPGTRLTVL.

The chain couples TRBV27 to TRBJ1-6, with TRBD1 as a possible D gene (5 bases). Germline V CDR1 and CDR2: MNHEY, SMNVEV (reference sequence). V was pared by 3 bases and J by 7 bases, with 10 bases between. CDR3 length equals 14 residues. The DNA of the CDR3 is TGTGCCAGCAGTTTTGGCGGGGGGAATTCACCCCTCCACTTT. This codes for CASSFGGGNSPLHF.

Turning to this clone: Other DNA sequences within the sample encode an identical CDR3. The chain couples TRBV5-1 to TRBJ1-6, with no clear D. Trimming stripped 5 bases from V and 0 bases from J, with 12 bases between. The CDR3 runs to 16 residues. Germline lookup yields CDR1 SGHRS and CDR2 YFSETQ. The CDR3 DNA follows: TGCGCCAGCAGTAGTGGGCGAGACTCCTATAATTCACCCCTCCACTTT. Its translation is CASSSGRDSYNSPLHF.

This sequence joins TRBV4-2 and TRBJ2-7; D possibly corresponds to TRBD1 (5 bases). Looked up from germline, CDR1 is LGHNA and CDR2 is YNFKEQ. This CDR3 has 15 amino acids. The V and J ends lost 1 base and 1 base respectively, with 11 bases between them. The CDR3 is CASSQVGQGSYEQYF. The CDR3 nucleotides read TGTGCCAGCAGCCAAGTCGGTCAGGGTTCCTACGAGCAGTACTTC.

This chain links TRBV5-8 with TRBJ2-1; weak D call: TRBD1 (6 bases). Germline V gene sequence: CDR1 SGHTS, CDR2 YDEGEE. This CDR3 comprises 15 residues. V dropped 0 bases and J dropped 6 bases, with 13 bases sitting between them. Written as DNA, the CDR3 is TGTGCCAGCAGCTTGGCCTTGGGACACCGCAATGAGCAGTTCTTC. It codes for CASSLALGHRNEQFF.

The V and J genes are TRBV18 and TRBJ2-7, with TRBD2 matching over 7 bases. This CDR3 spans 16 amino acids. With V trimmed by 4 bases and J by 0 bases, 9 bases remained unmatched. Germline lookup yields CDR1 KGHSH and CDR2 LQKENI. The CDR3 is CASSLTTSKSSYEQYF. In nucleotides, the CDR3 is TGTGCCAGCTCACTAACGACTAGCAAGAGCTCCTACGAGCAGTACTTC.

The CDR3 DNA reads TGTGCCAGCAATGCCCGGACAGGGGTGAACACTGAAGCTTTCTTT. Amino acid sequence: CASNARTGVNTEAFF. This rearrangement joins TRBV27 to TRBJ1-1; 9 bases match TRBD1. There are 15 residues in the CDR3. The ends lost 7 bases at V and 0 bases at J; junction bases unmatched: 6. The V gene's germline CDR1 is MNHEY and CDR2 SMNVEV (reference sequence).